Included here is one T cell receptor beta chain sequence, with context. V shed 1 base and J shed 6 bases, with 9 bases lying between them. Germline CDR1 SEHNR, CDR2 FQNEAQ (reference sequence). This CDR3 comprises 14 residues. This specimen belongs to a study of blood T cell repertoires in COVID-19. Method: immunoSEQ multiplex PCR; TCRdb's copy keeps in-frame clones and lacks some. The sample has 150,000 to 200,000 clones, approximately 90% seen once. The chain carries TRBV7-9 and TRBJ1-4; D might be TRBD1 (5 bases). Source material: PBMCs or T cells enriched from blood (not recorded which). This TCR came from a woman between 45 and 60 years old who had recovered from COVID-19. For the CDR3, the DNA is TGTGCCAGCAGCTTAGGGGACTGGGATGAAAAACTGTTTTTT. Protein: CASSLGDWDEKLFF.